This T cell receptor beta chain is from a study of Ad26.COV2.S vaccination and SARS-CoV-2 variants. Study overall: Among those in the COV1001 Ad26.COV2.S trial arm was the donor.

Treatment given: roughly 19 received Ad26.COV2.S at low or high dose, single or two shots; roughly 5 received placebo; per-sample allocation not given. Day 63 after the first injection of vaccine or placebo was the sampling time. A Boston adult aged 18-55 years was the donor. Germline assignment: CDR1 SEHNR and CDR2 FQNEAQ (reference sequence). V was trimmed by 0 bases and J by 5 bases, leaving 13 bases between them. The CDR3 contains 15 residues. Some clones are missing from TCRdb's copy, which holds only in-frame ones; the method was immunoSEQ multiplex PCR. Found here are about 680,000 clones, around 89% of them singletons; the top ten hold about 1.5%. This clone was counted only a few times.

The chain carries TRBV7-9 and TRBJ1-1; D remains ambiguous. This receptor was taken from a person between 18 and 59 years old who received the Ad26.COV2.S COVID-19 vaccine or a placebo. The source material was peripheral blood, sampled in a trial of Ad26.COV2.S vaccine versus placebo. DNA of the CDR3: TGTGCCAGCAGCTTAGCTGCCAGGCCTTTAACTGAAGCTTTCTTT. Translated: CASSLAARPLTEAFF. The full variable domain, completed using reference TRBV7-9 and TRBJ1-1, is DTGVSQNPRHKITKRGQNVTFRCDPISEHNRLYWYRQTLGQGPEFLTYFQNEAQLEKSRLLSDRFSAERPKGSFSTLEIQRTEQGDSAMYLCASSLAARPLTEAFFGQGTRLTVV.